One and the same sample provided the 19 T cell receptor beta chains below, sequenced in a study of cytomegalovirus exposure and HLA in healthy donors. This PCR relied on a set of 60 Vbeta primers and 13 Jbeta primers. TCRdb's table, derived via immunoSEQ multiplex PCR, lists solely in-frame clones and lacks some. The table shows more than 150,000 clones, with about three quarters occurring only once. Sequencing was done on a sample of PBMCs. The receptors stem from a woman between 40 and 50 years old in good health and CMV-seropositive.

The chain links TRBV9 to TRBJ2-3; D gene ambiguous. CDR1 SGDLS and CDR2 YYNGEE come from the germline V gene. The CDR3 spans 10 residues. Between the trimmed V and J ends, which lost 3 bases and 8 bases, there was a span of 4 bases. This CDR3 reads CASSGATQYF. CDR3 DNA: TGTGCCAGCAGCGGCGCTACGCAGTATTTT.

This clone was seen a few times. The chain carries TRBV2 and TRBJ1-1, with 7 nucleotides matching TRBD1. The CDR3 runs 13 residues. Germline CDR1 and CDR2: SNHLY and FYNNEI. The V segment lost 7 bases and the J segment 2 bases; nucleotides outside the gene matches: 4. The CDR3: CASNRDRNTEAFF. CDR3 bases: TGTGCCAGCAATAGGGACAGAAACACTGAAGCTTTCTTT.

The rearrangement links TRBV27 to TRBJ1-5; 8 bases are a match to TRBD1. Germline CDR1 reads MNHEY; CDR2 reads SMNVEV (reference sequence). V gave up 1 base and J gave up 6 bases; unmatched junction bases: 8. This CDR3 comprises 16 residues. CDR3: CASSLLFGQGSQPQHF. In DNA, the CDR3 is TGTGCCAGCAGTTTATTGTTCGGACAGGGAAGTCAGCCCCAGCATTTT.

The CDR3 DNA reads as TGTGCCAGCAGCATTCGGACAGGGACTTCCTACAATGAGCAGTTCTTC. Translated: CASSIRTGTSYNEQFF. The chain recombines TRBV14 with TRBJ2-1, with 8 nucleotides matching TRBD1. Germline V lookup: CDR1 SGHDN, CDR2 FVKESK. This CDR3 comprises 16 residues. Trimming removed 5 bases from V and 1 base from J; junction bases left unmatched: 7.

J is TRBJ2-1 and V is TRBV7-9, with D tentatively TRBD2 (6 bases). Germline V gene sequence: CDR1 SEHNR, CDR2 FQNEAQ (reference sequence). The length of the CDR3 is 19 residues. Between the trimmed V and J ends, which lost 0 bases and 8 bases, there was a span of 26 bases. CDR3 DNA sequence: TGTGCCAGCAGCTTAGCAGCCATCCGGGACTCCTTCCGCGGGTATGAGCAGTTCTTC. Its protein product is CASSLAAIRDSFRGYEQFF.

This chain joins TRBV27 and TRBJ1-2; D perhaps matches TRBD1 (6 bases). Deletions cut 6 bases from V and 3 bases from J, with 11 bases between. CDR3 length equals 13 residues. Germline CDR1 MNHEY, CDR2 SMNVEV (reference sequence). CDR3 sequence: CASRNRADYGYTF. The DNA for the CDR3 is TGTGCCAGCAGGAACAGGGCAGACTATGGCTACACCTTC.

The chain couples TRBV6-6 to TRBJ2-5; maybe TRBD2 (6 bases). The CDR3 contains 15 residues. Germline CDR1 MNHNY, CDR2 SVGAGI (reference sequence). V lost 6 bases and J 5 bases, leaving 19 bases between the germline ends. The CDR3 region is CASRLLGGIRETQYF. The CDR3 bases are TGTGCCAGCAGATTACTGGGGGGTATACGGGAGACCCAGTACTTC.

The rearrangement links TRBV9 to TRBJ2-3, with TRBD2 as a possible D gene (7 bases). Germline V gives CDR1 SGDLS, CDR2 YYNGEE. Trimming left V 0 bases short and J 0 bases short, with 14 bases between. The CDR3 has 17 residues. This CDR3 reads CASSVVGGLISTDTQYF. CDR3 DNA sequence: TGTGCCAGCAGCGTAGTGGGGGGGCTCATCAGCACAGATACGCAGTATTTT. Using reference TRBV9 and TRBJ2-3 for the parts outside the CDR3, the full variable domain is DSGVTQTPKHLITATGQRVTLRCSPRSGDLSVYWYQQSLDQGLQFLIQYYNGEERAKGNILERFSAQQFPDLHSELNLSSLELGDSALYFCASSVVGGLISTDTQYFGPGTRLTVL.

This clone showed up just once. The gene calls are TRBV9 and TRBJ1-1; weak D call: TRBD1 (5 bases). Deletions cut 0 bases from V and 5 bases from J, with 11 bases between. Germline CDR1 is SGDLS and CDR2 is YYNGEE. This CDR3 has 14 residues. The DNA of the CDR3 is TGTGCCAGCAGCGTAGTTATGGGGGGTACTGAAGCTTTCTTT. Its protein product is CASSVVMGGTEAFF.

CDR3: CASSEPGDKGYGYTF. Written as DNA, the CDR3 is TGTGCCAGCAGTGAACCGGGGGATAAGGGCTATGGCTACACCTTC. The chain employs TRBV6-1 and TRBJ1-2; TRBD1 is a possible D gene (5 bases). The CDR3 extends over 15 amino acids. Germline V gives CDR1 MNHNS, CDR2 SASEGT. The ends were cut back, 2 bases at V and 4 bases at J, with 14 bases in the middle.

The chain is built from TRBV6-6 and TRBJ2-3; possibly TRBD1 for D (6 bases). V dropped 7 bases and J dropped 1 base, with 12 bases sitting between them. This CDR3 is 14 amino acids long. Per the germline V gene, CDR1 is MNHNY and CDR2 is SVGAGI (reference sequence). The CDR3 here is CASTQTGRTDTQYF. In DNA, the CDR3 is TGTGCCAGCACCCAGACAGGCCGCACAGATACGCAGTATTTT.

The chain links TRBV7-6 to TRBJ1-1; D is undetermined. V gave up 1 base and J gave up 5 bases, with 17 bases separating them. This CDR3 region has 16 residues. From germline, CDR1 is SGHVS and CDR2 FNYEAQ. The CDR3 sequence is CASSLVWEGERTEAFF. The DNA of the CDR3 is TGTGCCAGCAGCTTAGTTTGGGAGGGCGAGAGGACTGAAGCTTTCTTT.

V is TRBV30 and J is TRBJ1-2; D remains unclear. The CDR3 has 14 residues. V dropped 0 bases and J dropped 5 bases, with 13 bases sitting between them. Germline V gene data show CDR1 as GTSNPN and CDR2 as SVGIG (reference sequence). CDR3 amino acids: CAWSVRRAGYGYTF. DNA of the CDR3: TGTGCCTGGAGTGTACGGAGGGCGGGTTATGGCTACACCTTC.

This clone was detected a few times. This chain links TRBV7-3 with TRBJ2-3; 8 nucleotides match TRBD2. After removal of 2 bases from V and 0 bases from J, the junction contained 7 bases not matched to a gene. The germline V gene encodes CDR1 SGHTA and CDR2 FQGTGA. The CDR3 extends over 17 amino acids. The CDR3 bases are TGTGCCAGCAGCTTAGGCGGGGGGATTGGTAGCACAGATACGCAGTATTTT. It translates to CASSLGGGIGSTDTQYF.

The chain has TRBV6-1 and TRBJ1-5; no reliable D call. The CDR3 extends over 13 amino acids. V was trimmed by 1 base and J by 6 bases, leaving 7 bases between them. CDR1 MNHNS and CDR2 SASEGT come from the germline V gene. As DNA, the CDR3 is TGTGCCAGCAGTGAAGACTTTGGTCAGCCCCAGCATTTT. Translated, it gives CASSEDFGQPQHF.

This chain links TRBV7-2 with TRBJ2-1, with D possibly TRBD1 on 6 matching bases. From germline, CDR1 is SGHTA and CDR2 FQGNSA. The CDR3 totals 17 residues. The germline V and J ends were trimmed by 5 bases and 0 bases, with 17 bases remaining between them. CDR3 DNA sequence: TGTGCCAGCAGCCCCGGGCGGACAGCGAGCTCCTACAATGAGCAGTTCTTC. Protein product: CASSPGRTASSYNEQFF.

The chain combines TRBV19 with TRBJ2-7; D unclear. The CDR3 has 13 amino acids. The germline V gene has CDR1 LNHDA and CDR2 SQIVND (reference sequence). V was shortened by 3 bases and J by 0 bases, with 6 bases between the two germline ends. The CDR3 sequence: CASSMSSSYEQYF. The CDR3 DNA is TGTGCCAGTAGTATGTCGAGCTCCTACGAGCAGTACTTC. Together with reference TRBV19 and TRBJ2-7, the CDR3 gives the full variable domain: DGGITQSPKYLFRKEGQNVTLSCEQNLNHDAMYWYRQDPGQGLRLIYYSQIVNDFQKGDIAEGYSVSREKKESFPLTVTSAQKNPTAFYLCASSMSSSYEQYFGPGTRLTVT.

This sequence joins TRBV6-5 and TRBJ1-1, with a tentative D call TRBD1 (5 bases). The CDR3 is 15 amino acids. Germline CDR1 is MNHEY and CDR2 is SVGAGI. Trimming removed 5 bases from V and 1 base from J, with 14 bases in between. The CDR3 DNA reads TGTGCCAGCAGTCAGCCGGGCGACAGGAACACTGAAGCTTTCTTT. Translating it yields CASSQPGDRNTEAFF.

The chain couples TRBV6-5 to TRBJ2-5; possible D gene TRBD1, 6 bases. The CDR3 contains 12 residues. The V end was cut by 4 bases, the J end by 9 bases, with 12 bases between. CDR1 and CDR2 (germline): MNHEY, SVGAGI. CDR3 bases: TGTGCCAGCAGTTCCATACAGGGTTCCCAGTACTTC. Encoded protein: CASSSIQGSQYF.